The 17 T cell receptor beta chains below come from one sample, sequenced in a study of T cells in Graves' hyperthyroidism and ophthalmopathy. The source material, RNA transcripts, was used to amplify TCR beta CDR3 regions. The TCR CDR3 first-round RT-PCR relied on the HTBI primer set. Each CDR3 protein is one row after TCRdb ran MiXCR on the multiplex PCR reads. The sample has 490,000 or so distinct CDR3 sequences, roughly 23% seen once. The sequenced material came from blood. Receptors originate from an older woman with Graves' ophthalmopathy.

The chain recombines TRBV7-8 with TRBJ1-6; D remains ambiguous. The CDR3 totals 14 residues. V was pared by 4 bases and J by 8 bases, with 12 bases between. Germline CDR1 is SGHVS and CDR2 is FQNEAQ. CDR3: CASSYREGHSPLHF. The CDR3 coding sequence is TGTGCCAGCAGCTACCGGGAAGGTCATTCACCCCTCCACTTT.

With regard to this clonotype: Just one base apart from a much larger clone, this may be a read error. The chain employs TRBV12-3 or TRBV12-4 and TRBJ1-2; D is unresolved. V was pared by 8 bases and J by 5 bases, with 18 bases between. The CDR3 contains 14 residues. The CDR3 region has the DNA TGTGCCAGCGACCTAGGCGGGGTTGAGTATGGCTACACCTTC. Amino acid sequence: CASDLGGVEYGYTF.

This clonotype was picked up many times. V is TRBV27 and J is TRBJ1-6; D is undetermined. CDR3 length equals 14 residues. Germline V CDR1 and CDR2: MNHEY, SMNVEV (reference sequence). Trimming stripped 3 bases from V and 10 bases from J, with 13 bases between. CDR3 protein: CASSLAALNSPLHF. CDR3 DNA: TGTGCCAGCAGTTTGGCCGCCTTGAACTCACCCCTCCACTTT.

This clonotype was seen at least ten times. The V gene is TRBV12-3 or TRBV12-4, the J gene TRBJ1-1; the match to TRBD1 covers 10 bases. Unmatched junction bases numbered 4, after V lost 6 bases and J lost 3 bases. This CDR3 has 14 residues. CDR3 coding DNA: TGTGCCAGCAGGACAGGGGGCGCGGACACTGAAGCTTTCTTT. Its protein is CASRTGGADTEAFF.

The chain employs TRBV3-1 and TRBJ1-4, with D unresolved. This CDR3 region has 13 residues. The ends were cut back, 6 bases at V and 6 bases at J, with 11 bases in the middle. Germline CDR1 is LGHDT and CDR2 is YNNKEL (reference sequence). The CDR3: CASSPAPYEKLFF. The CDR3 DNA sequence: TGTGCCAGCAGTCCGGCCCCTTATGAAAAACTGTTTTTT.

This clonotype was detected a few times. The chain recombines TRBV9 with TRBJ1-1, with 11 positions matching TRBD1. With V trimmed by 0 bases and J by 12 bases, 4 bases remained unmatched. Germline values: CDR1 SGDLS, CDR2 YYNGEE. The CDR3 covers 13 residues. The DNA of the CDR3 is TGTGCCAGCAGCGTAGAGGACAGGGGGCTGACTTTCTTT. Its translation: CASSVEDRGLTFF.

This clonotype has at least ten counts. The chain recombines TRBV11-2 with TRBJ2-5; a possible D gene is TRBD1 (6 bases). The germline V gene has CDR1 SGHAT and CDR2 FQNNGV. The CDR3 sequence is 15 residues long. Between the trimmed V and J ends, which lost 3 bases and 4 bases, there was a span of 15 bases. CDR3 DNA sequence: TGTGCCAGCAGCTTGATGGGCAGGGGTGTAGAGACCCAGTACTTC. Residues: CASSLMGRGVETQYF. Variable domain in full (rest from reference TRBV11-2 and TRBJ2-5): EAGVAQSPRYKIIEKRQSVAFWCNPISGHATLYWYQQILGQGPKLLIQFQNNGVVDDSQLPKDRFSAERLKGVDSTLKIQPAKLEDSAVYLCASSLMGRGVETQYFGPGTRLLVL.

This clonotype came up a few times. The rearrangement joins TRBV3-1 to TRBJ2-3; the D gene is possibly TRBD2 (7 bases). Germline CDR1 and CDR2: LGHDT and YNNKEL (reference sequence). The V end lost 4 bases, the J end lost 0 bases, and 11 bases lay between the germline ends. The CDR3 has 15 residues. The CDR3 spells CASSRAGHSTDTQYF. CDR3 DNA: TGTGCCAGCAGCCGAGCGGGACATAGCACAGATACGCAGTATTTT.

This clonotype was recorded at least ten times. The chain joins TRBV27 to TRBJ1-1; weak D call: TRBD1 (5 bases). V lost 4 bases and J 1 base, leaving 10 bases between the germline ends. The CDR3 totals 14 residues. Germline lookup yields CDR1 MNHEY and CDR2 SMNVEV (reference sequence). CDR3 nucleotides: TGTGCCAGCAGTTGGGGGATTGGGAACACTGAAGCTTTCTTT. Translation: CASSWGIGNTEAFF.

The chain uses TRBV6-1 and TRBJ2-1; the D is unclear. Germline loops: CDR1 MNHNS, CDR2 SASEGT. The CDR3 is 16 amino acids. V was shortened by 2 bases and J by 2 bases, with 13 bases between the two germline ends. CDR3 sequence (DNA): TGTGCCAGCAGTGAACAGCAAATTCTAACCTACAATGAGCAGTTCTTC. Its translation: CASSEQQILTYNEQFF.

The sample holds a few counts of this clonotype. The chain recombines TRBV7-2 with TRBJ1-1, with a possible D match to TRBD1 (6 bases). CDR3 size: 15 residues. Trimming removed 1 base from V and 1 base from J, with 10 bases in between. Germline loops: CDR1 SGHTA, CDR2 FQGNSA. The CDR3 DNA follows: TGTGCCAGCAGCTTAGATCCGGACAGGAACACTGAAGCTTTCTTT. As protein: CASSLDPDRNTEAFF.

The chain has TRBV20-1 and TRBJ2-7, with TRBD1 matching 10 bases. V shed 1 base and J 0 bases; nucleotides not matched to a gene: 3. Germline lookup yields CDR1 DFQATT and CDR2 SNEGSKA (reference sequence). The CDR3 spans 15 residues. CDR3 DNA: TGCAGTGCTAGAGGACAGGGGGCCTTCTCCTACGAGCAGTACTTC. This sequence encodes CSARGQGAFSYEQYF.

The chain uses TRBV5-4 and TRBJ2-1; D is perhaps TRBD2 (6 bases). Germline loops: CDR1 SGHNT, CDR2 YYREEE (reference sequence). The V gene lost 2 bases and the J gene lost 7 bases, with 16 bases spanning the gap. The CDR3 has 15 amino acids. The CDR3 sequence: CASSFDSFAGNEQFF. The CDR3 nucleotides are TGTGCCAGCAGCTTTGACAGTTTTGCGGGGAATGAGCAGTTCTTC. Full variable domain (rest looked up from reference TRBV5-4 and TRBJ2-1): ETGVTQSPTHLIKTRGQQVTLRCSSQSGHNTVSWYQQALGQGPQFIFQYYREEENGRGNFPPRFSGLQFPNYSSELNVNALELDDSALYLCASSFDSFAGNEQFFGPGTRLTVL.

The genes are TRBV11-2 and TRBJ1-1, with D uncertain. Trimming stripped 0 bases from V and 8 bases from J, with 10 bases between. Per germline, CDR1 SGHAT and CDR2 FQNNGV. The CDR3 runs to 13 residues. Here the CDR3 DNA reads TGTGCCAGCAGCTTAGAACTAGCGCCCGAAGCTTTCTTT. It specifies CASSLELAPEAFF.

The table lists this clonotype with a few counts. DNA for the CDR3: TGTGCCAGCAGCTTAAGCAGCATGGATGAGCAGTTCTTC. Translated: CASSLSSMDEQFF. The chain recombines TRBV7-3 with TRBJ2-1; D gene unclear. Trimming took 1 base from V and 8 from J, leaving 9 bases between them. The germline V gene has CDR1 SGHTA and CDR2 FQGTGA. This CDR3 contains 13 residues.

This clonotype was observed a few times. The genes are TRBV2 and TRBJ2-3; 11 bases line up with TRBD2. Germline assignment: CDR1 SNHLY and CDR2 FYNNEI. Germline trimming cut 5 bases from V and 7 bases from J; bases unmatched to any gene: 8. The CDR3 has 15 amino acids. CDR3 protein: CASSRTSGRGYTQYF. The CDR3 DNA follows: TGTGCCAGCAGTCGTACTAGCGGGAGAGGATATACGCAGTATTTT.

The chain links TRBV10-3 to TRBJ2-1; 8 bases are a match to TRBD2. This CDR3 comprises 16 residues. The V gene's germline CDR1 is ENHRY and CDR2 SYGVKD. V lost 6 bases to trimming and J lost 1 base; unmatched junction nucleotides: 8. CDR3 loop: CAISPSGLGSYNEQFF. The CDR3 DNA reads TGTGCCATCAGCCCATCGGGACTAGGATCCTACAATGAGCAGTTCTTC.